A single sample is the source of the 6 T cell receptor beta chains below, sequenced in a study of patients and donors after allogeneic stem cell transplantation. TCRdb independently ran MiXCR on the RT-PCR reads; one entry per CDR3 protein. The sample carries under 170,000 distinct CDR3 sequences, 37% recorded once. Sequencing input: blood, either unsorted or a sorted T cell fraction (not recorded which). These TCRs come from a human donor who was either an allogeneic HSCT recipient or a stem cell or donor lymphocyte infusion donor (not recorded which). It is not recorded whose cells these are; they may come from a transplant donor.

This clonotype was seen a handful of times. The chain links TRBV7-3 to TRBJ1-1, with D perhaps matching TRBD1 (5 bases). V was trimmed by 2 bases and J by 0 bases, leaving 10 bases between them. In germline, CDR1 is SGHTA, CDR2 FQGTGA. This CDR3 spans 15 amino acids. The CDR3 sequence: CASSLFGGMNTEAFF. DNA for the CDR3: TGTGCCAGCAGCTTATTTGGGGGTATGAACACTGAAGCTTTCTTT.

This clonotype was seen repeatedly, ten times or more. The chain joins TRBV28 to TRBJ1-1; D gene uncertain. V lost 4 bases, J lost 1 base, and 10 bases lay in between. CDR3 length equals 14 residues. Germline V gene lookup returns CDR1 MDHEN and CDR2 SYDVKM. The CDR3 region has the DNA TGTGCCAGCAGTTGGGTAGCCTCGAACACTGAAGCTTTCTTT. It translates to CASSWVASNTEAFF.

The CDR3 is CATTREGDSYEQYF. CDR3 in DNA: TGTGCCACCACGCGTGAGGGAGACTCCTACGAGCAGTACTTC. V is TRBV10-3 and J is TRBJ2-7; D is perhaps TRBD2 (5 bases). Trimming took 10 bases from V and 0 from J, leaving 16 bases between them. The germline V gene encodes CDR1 ENHRY and CDR2 SYGVKD. This CDR3 comprises 14 residues.

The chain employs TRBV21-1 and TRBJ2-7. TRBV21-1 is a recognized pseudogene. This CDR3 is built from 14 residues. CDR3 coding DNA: TGTGCCAGCAGCAAGCGTCGGTATTGGCCCGAGCAGTACGTC. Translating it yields CASSKRRYWPEQYV.

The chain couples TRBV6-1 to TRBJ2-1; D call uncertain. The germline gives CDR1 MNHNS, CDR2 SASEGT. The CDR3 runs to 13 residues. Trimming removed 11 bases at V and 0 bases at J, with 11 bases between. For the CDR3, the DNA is TGTGCCCTCAGAGAGAGCTCCTACAATGAGCAGTTCTTC. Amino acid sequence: CALRESSYNEQFF.

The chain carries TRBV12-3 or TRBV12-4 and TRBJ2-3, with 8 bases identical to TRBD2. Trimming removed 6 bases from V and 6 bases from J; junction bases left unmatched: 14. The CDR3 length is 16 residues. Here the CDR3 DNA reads TGTGCCAGCAGCTGGAATCCGGGACTAGTTTCCGATACGCAGTATTTT. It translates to CASSWNPGLVSDTQYF.